This TCR beta chain was sequenced during a study of shared clonotypes between healthy human individuals. Study as a whole: Per donor, three plates held CD4 naive cells, three held CD4 memory, two held CD8 naive and one held CD8 memory.

CDR3 length equals 14 residues. Trimming left V 5 bases short and J 1 base short, with 11 bases between. Per germline, CDR1 ENHRY and CDR2 SYGVKD. In the naive CD8 group, cells lacked CD45RO and were positively selected for CCR7, so terminally differentiated effector memory CD45RA+ cells were left out. Researchers divided each subset's genomic DNA evenly across several immunoSEQ plates. The repertoire was sequenced with immunoSEQ multiplex PCR; TCRdb's copy has only in-frame clones and lacks some. The sample includes about 610,000 clones, 95% to 96% of them seen just once. The TCR originated in a woman aged 25 to 39 in good health. The sample taken for sequencing was naive CD8+ T cells sorted from blood. V gene TRBV10-3 combines with J gene TRBJ1-1; D not certain. The CDR3 loop reads CAISPSDPNTEAFF. DNA of the CDR3: TGTGCCATCAGTCCAAGCGACCCGAACACTGAAGCTTTCTTT.